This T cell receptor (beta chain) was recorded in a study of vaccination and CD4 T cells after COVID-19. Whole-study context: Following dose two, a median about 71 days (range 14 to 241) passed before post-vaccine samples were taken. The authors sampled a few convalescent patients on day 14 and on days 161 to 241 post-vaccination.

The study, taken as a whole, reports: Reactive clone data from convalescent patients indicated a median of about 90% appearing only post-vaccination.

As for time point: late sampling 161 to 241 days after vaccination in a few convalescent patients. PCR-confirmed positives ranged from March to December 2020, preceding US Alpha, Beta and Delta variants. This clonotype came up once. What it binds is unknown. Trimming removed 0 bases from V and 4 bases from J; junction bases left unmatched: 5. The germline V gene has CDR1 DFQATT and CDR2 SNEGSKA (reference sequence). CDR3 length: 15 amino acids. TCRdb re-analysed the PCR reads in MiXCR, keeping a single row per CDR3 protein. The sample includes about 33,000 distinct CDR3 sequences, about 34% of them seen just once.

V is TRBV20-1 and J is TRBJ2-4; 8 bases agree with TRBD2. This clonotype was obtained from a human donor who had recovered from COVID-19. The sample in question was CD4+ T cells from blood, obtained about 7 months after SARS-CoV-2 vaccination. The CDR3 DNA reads TGCAGTGCTAGAGACCCTACTAGCGGAAAAAACATTCAGTACTTC. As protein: CSARDPTSGKNIQYF.